This T cell receptor beta chain was retrieved from a study of T cells in Graves' hyperthyroidism and ophthalmopathy. Subjects aged 18 to 65 presented with newly diagnosed hyperthyroidism of less than 2 months' duration. Diagnoses rested on clinical symptoms, serum thyroxine and TRAb, thyroid ultrasound and orbital computed tomography. From germline, CDR1 is MGHDK and CDR2 SYGVNS. V was cut by 5 bases and J by 5 bases, with 18 bases left in between. CDR3 length: 15 amino acids. A single count supports this clonotype. What was amplified from RNA transcripts were TCR beta CDR3 regions. When the TCR CDR3 underwent first-round RT-PCR, the HTBI primer set was used. MiXCR, applied by TCRdb to the multiplex PCR reads, yields one record per CDR3 protein. This sample carries roughly 800,000 distinct CDR3 sequences, roughly 37% of them seen once, and the ten largest clones take approximately 8.7%.

The receptor's source is a man aged 18 to 30 with Graves' hyperthyroidism. The rearrangement links TRBV25-1 to TRBJ2-5, with D perhaps matching TRBD1 or TRBD2 (5 bases each). The sample consisted of blood. The DNA for the CDR3 is TGTGCCAGCAGTTTATTTACCAACGAGGGGGAGACCCAGTACTTC. This translates into CASSLFTNEGETQYF.